This TCR beta chain appears in the sequencing data of a study of T cells in Graves' hyperthyroidism and ophthalmopathy (dated by TCRdb to the late 2010s). For context, the study as a whole: Peripheral blood was sampled at the time of initial diagnosis, prior to any treatment. The 75 to 100 discovery patients were randomly split 7:3 into training and test sets. Once sampling was done, hyperthyroidism patients were given methimazole at a starting dose of 30 mg daily, whereas ophthalmopathy patients were given high-dose intravenous methylprednisolone. TCR Vbeta CDR3 sequencing of approximately 140 peripheral blood samples (fewer than 45 ophthalmopathy, 75 hyperthyroidism and about 17 progressor patients) is reported in the paper. In addition, the study compared T-cell repertoires in thyroid tissue and in blood from several Graves' hyperthyroidism patients. Prospective prediction of ophthalmopathy was tested in an independent validation cohort consisting of 18 hyperthyroidism patients and approximately 16 patients who later progressed to ophthalmopathy. TCR V-J signatures able to tell the groups apart were searched for in a discovery cohort of more than 90 patients, of whom about 40 had Graves' ophthalmopathy and around 56 had stable Graves' hyperthyroidism. Here is what the overall study found, with its caveats: No statistical method was used to fix the sample size in advance, and group allocation was not hidden from the investigators. Most expanded thyroid clonotypes (frequency above 0.001) were also detected in blood, suggesting blood repertoires may reflect thyroid immune responses. Ophthalmopathy was separated from stable hyperthyroidism by a 13 V-J signature model, with around 88% sensitivity and approximately 81% specificity obtained in cross-validation and 80%/75% obtained in testing. In validation, the model predicted progression to ophthalmopathy with roughly 66% sensitivity and approximately 72% specificity, a median of 6.5 months before onset.

In the ophthalmopathy patients, disease was moderately to severely active, with a Clinical Activity Score of 3 or more, a NOSPECS grade of 4 or more, and a duration of less than 3 months. The study excluded patients with uncontrolled infections, other autoimmune diseases, pregnancy or lactation. Diagnoses were based on clinical symptoms, serum thyroxine and TRAb, thyroid ultrasound and orbital computed tomography. Ficoll-Paque density gradient centrifugation was used to isolate PBMCs from about 10 ml of fresh peripheral blood. Total RNA was extracted with Trizol reagent, and quality was checked on an Agilent 2100 Bioanalyzer. The TCR beta CDR3 regions were amplified from the RNA transcripts. The TCR CDR3 was subjected to a first round of RT-PCR using the HTBI primer set and the Qiagen OneStep RT-PCR kit. A second multiplex PCR round built the libraries, followed by size selection and purification. Libraries were sequenced paired-end with 100 bp reads on an Illumina HiSeq2000. The paper's processing steps were these. SOAPnuke was used to process the raw data, removing reads that contained adapters or uncalled bases, had a mean Phred below 15, or lacked an exact match to the constant primer or identifier. COPE v1.2.5 was used to merge the high-quality paired reads, and each unique nucleotide sequence was defined as a clonotype. MiTCR v1.1 was used to align the clonotypes against IMGT TRBV, TRBD and TRBJ reference segments. Only V-J combinations with frequency above 0.0001, covering 99% to 99.2% of repertoires, were analysed. A TCS score was defined as the ratio of F50 (clonal expansion) to E x V (chaos), with BLOSUM62-based TCRdist applied between CDR3 peptides within each V-J. Welch's t-statistics and random forest reduced 500 to 550 V-J features to 10 to 15, which were used in a naive Bayes classifier (R e1071). TCRdb ran its own pipeline on the public reads, namely fastp trimming at Q25 and MiXCR clone calling, and kept in-frame beta chains. All rows with the same CDR3 protein become a single entry with the most common DNA and genes. TCRdb, not the original authors, processed these V and J calls. The sample contains about 520,000 distinct CDR3 sequences, roughly a quarter of them found a single time. Approximately 11% of the sample is held by the ten biggest clonotypes.

The germline V end is reduced by 4 bases and the J end by 2 bases; junction bases left unmatched: 10. From the cysteine up to the phenylalanine, the CDR3 has a length of 16 residues. Only the CDR3 DNA stays, 48 bases, in frame from base 1. CDR1 and CDR2 (PRHDT, FYEKMQ) derive from the germline V gene (reference sequence). Concerning this clonotype: Its antigen is currently not known. Base qualities are not at hand, and no much larger clone is one base apart.

Sequenced: blood. The receptor chain draws on TRBV13 and TRBJ1-2; the junction holds 7 bases that match TRBD1. The clonotype originates from a woman between 25 and 40 years old with Graves' ophthalmopathy. The sequence in DNA is TGTGCCAGCAGCTCAGCGGGACAGAATAAAAACTATGGCTACACCTTC. The encoded protein is CASSSAGQNKNYGYTF.